Listed below are T cell receptor beta chains from one sample, sequenced in a study of molecular identifiers for immune sequencing clone quantification. TCRdb ran MiXCR on the PCR reads and lists one entry per CDR3 protein. This table holds under 800,000 distinct CDR3 sequences, approximately 24% found once. The sample consisted of naive CD8+ T cells from blood, with Jurkat cell RNA spiked in. These receptor sequences come from a human donor in good health. Some libraries in this study had Jurkat cell RNA spiked in. CDR3s leave out the opening cysteine and the closing phenylalanine or tryptophan.

>TRBV12-5|13
ASGEEGRIPPEQY
>TRBV11-1|12
ASSQMGDSYGYT
>TRBV5-1|17
ASSGVDWGGHKLKETQY
>TRBV4-1|12
ASSQDGDYYEQY
>TRBV6-5|14
ASRPTRQEIYYGYT
>TRBV9|12
ASSVDGGHRELF
>TRBV29-1|10
SVGRDTDTQY
>TRBV10-3|13
AISDLDSHNQPQH
>TRBV3-1|12
ASVLAETNYEQY
>TRBV5-6|13
ASSLGLESTDTQY
>TRBV12-3/TRBV12-4|12
ASSLGTISETQY
>TRBV28|16
ASSFISLEDRSSYEQY
>TRBV27|14
ASSAGTGIGTGELF
>TRBV4-2|13
ASSTETGYQNIQY
>TRBV13|13
ASSLGILSNQPQH
>TRBV27|13
ASSPGTGANQPQH
>TRBV4-1|13
ASSQVDGDGDTQY
>TRBV6-5|11
ASESAGDETQY
>TRBV29-1|13
SAQGTGGFGNTIY
>TRBV20-1|12
SARQNDRGSEQF
>TRBV4-1|15
ASSQDMIAGGPGEQY
>TRBV9|13
ASSVEGLAGNEQF
>TRBV5-4|12
ASSSSGRTYGYT
>TRBV19|12
ASSTGRMNTEAF
>TRBV27|17
ASSLSGVAGGPNQETQY
>TRBV5-1|13
ASSHSQGGTYEQY
>TRBV7-2|11
ASSPRSGSPLH
>TRBV27|13
ASSSHPAGQETQY
>TRBV2|12
ASPGTRGTDTQY
>TRBV6-2/TRBV6-3|18
ASSYSSFGGQGAGANVLT
>TRBV30|11
AWSEGVGPEAF
>TRBV19|13
ASAAFGGSTDTQY
>TRBV6-2/TRBV6-3|11
ASSPGTFYEQY
>TRBV6-1|14
ASSEAVQGVYNEQF
>TRBV6-2/TRBV6-3|11
ASSYIAGTEQY
>TRBV19|14
ASSPLTPQGTDAQY
>TRBV7-9|16
ASSVAQGAPISYNEQF
>TRBV6-5|13
ASSYFGQGGTEAF
>TRBV6-6|14
ASSSSTSGGGNEQF
>TRBV19|11
ASSWLSAGELF
>TRBV7-9|12
ASSSGILNYGYT
>TRBV12-3/TRBV12-4|13
ASTSVSAGGSEQY